What follows are 3 T cell receptor beta chains derived from one specimen sequenced in a study of shared clonotypes between healthy human individuals. TCRdb's table, derived via immunoSEQ multiplex PCR, lists solely in-frame clones and lacks some. The sample comprises about 300,000 clones, 74% of which are singletons, and over 9% rests with the top ten. Input material: memory CD4+ T cells sorted from blood. Subset defined: CD45RA-negative fraction. The receptors derive from a man younger than 40 in good health.

In nucleotides, the CDR3 is TGTGCCAGCAGTTCAAGGGGGCTAGCTCCCTACGAGCAGTACTTC. It translates to CASSSRGLAPYEQYF. The V and J genes are TRBV7-8 and TRBJ2-7; 7 bases line up with TRBD1. Germline CDR1 SGHVS, CDR2 FQNEAQ. Trimming removed 6 bases from V and 2 bases from J; junction bases left unmatched: 10. The CDR3 is 15 amino acids.

The chain recombines TRBV11-2 with TRBJ2-5, with 14 bases identical to TRBD2. Germline trimming cut 5 bases from V and 5 bases from J; bases unmatched to any gene: 7. The CDR3 length is 16 residues. Germline V lookup: CDR1 SGHAT, CDR2 FQNNGV. The CDR3 DNA is TGTGCCAGCAGCCCAGGGACTAGCGGGAGTTTGGAGACCCAGTACTTC. It specifies CASSPGTSGSLETQYF. Based on the CDR3 plus reference TRBV11-2 and TRBJ2-5, the full variable domain is EAGVAQSPRYKIIEKRQSVAFWCNPISGHATLYWYQQILGQGPKLLIQFQNNGVVDDSQLPKDRFSAERLKGVDSTLKIQPAKLEDSAVYLCASSPGTSGSLETQYFGPGTRLLVL.

The chain couples TRBV7-2 to TRBJ2-5; perhaps TRBD1 as D (6 bases). The ends were cut back, 5 bases at V and 5 bases at J, with 12 bases in the middle. The CDR3 totals 13 residues. Germline loops: CDR1 SGHTA, CDR2 FQGNSA. The CDR3 loop is CASSPGARETQYF. CDR3 nucleotides: TGTGCCAGCAGCCCAGGGGCTAGGGAGACCCAGTACTTC.